The rows below give T cell receptor beta chains drawn from one sample of a study of regulatory T cells. TCRdb's table, derived via immunoSEQ multiplex PCR, lists solely in-frame clones and lacks some. This sample yields 15,000 to 20,000 clones, of which roughly nine tenths are seen a single time; over 30% belongs to the top ten. Input material: CD8+ T cells sorted from blood. The receptor source for this set is a person under 35 with CD3G deficiency. Both conserved end residues are part of each CDR3. A D gene is named only where the DNA matches it firmly. Size values are once, few and many counts, or a class for expanded clones, and some rows have none.

size: NA; J: TRBJ2-5; D: NA; V: TRBV5-4; CDR3: CASSFMIETRQETQYF; DNA: TGTGCCAGCAGCTTTATGATCGAGACAAGGCAAGAGACCCAGTACTTC
size: NA; J: TRBJ2-5; D: NA; V: TRBV4-1; CDR3: CASSQGPLETQYF; DNA: TGCGCCAGCAGCCAAGGGCCGCTGGAGACCCAGTACTTC
size: NA; J: TRBJ2-7; D: NA; V: TRBV4-1; CDR3: CASSQEGWGEQYF; DNA: TGCGCCAGCAGCCAAGAGGGTTGGGGGGAGCAGTACTTC
size: NA; J: TRBJ2-3; D: TRBD2; V: TRBV10-2; CDR3: CASAKSPSGSVDTQYF; DNA: TGCGCCTCGGCGAAGTCTCCTAGCGGGTCAGTAGATACGCAGTATTTT
size: NA; J: TRBJ1-1; D: NA; V: TRBV28; CDR3: CASSSYREDTEAFF; DNA: TGTGCCAGCAGTTCATACAGGGAGGACACTGAAGCTTTCTTT
size: NA; J: TRBJ2-7; D: NA; V: TRBV6-1; CDR3: CASSEWTNYEQYF; DNA: TGTGCCAGCAGTGAATGGACGAACTACGAGCAGTACTTC
size: NA; J: TRBJ2-1; D: TRBD2; V: TRBV9; CDR3: CASSVAGTSGKNEQFF; DNA: TGTGCCAGCAGCGTAGCTGGGACTAGCGGAAAGAATGAGCAGTTCTTC
size: NA; J: TRBJ2-3; D: TRBD2; V: TRBV2; CDR3: CASSEIPSGGDTDTQYF; DNA: TGTGCCAGCAGTGAAATTCCTAGCGGAGGGGACACAGATACGCAGTATTTT
size: NA; J: TRBJ1-3; D: NA; V: TRBV9; CDR3: CASSPGGNTIYF; DNA: TGTGCCAGCAGCCCTGGGGGGAACACCATATATTTT
size: NA; J: TRBJ2-7; D: TRBD1; V: TRBV4-1; CDR3: CASRGTGEGYEQYF; DNA: TGCGCCAGCAGAGGGACAGGGGAGGGCTACGAGCAGTACTTC
size: once; J: TRBJ2-3; D: TRBD2; V: TRBV10-3; CDR3: CAIGGAGDTDTQYF; DNA: TGTGCCATCGGGGGAGCGGGGGACACAGATACGCAGTATTTT